One T cell receptor beta chain is described in this entry. Its antigen is as yet unknown. TCRdb's copy holds only in-frame clones and misses some; the assay was immunoSEQ multiplex PCR. Among some 100,000 clones listed, 88% were seen once. CDR3 size: 15 residues. Trimming removed 6 bases from V and 4 bases from J; junction bases left unmatched: 3. Germline V gene sequence: CDR1 WSHSY, CDR2 SAAADI. These data are taken from a study of T cell responses to AZD1222 COVID-19 vaccine. Study findings and constraints: Clonal diversity was possibly underestimated, and white British individuals and females predominated among donors. Repertoires were obtained solely post-peak T cell response. CD4 TCRs covered the whole spike, strongest at regions 160-218 and 743-854.

This receptor was obtained from an adult in good health. This rearrangement joins TRBV10-2 to TRBJ2-3, with 14 bases identical to TRBD2. The sequences come from peripheral blood, collected on day 0 of MenACWY control vaccination. DNA of the CDR3: TGCGCCAGCAGGGGACTAGCGGGAGTGGCAGATACGCAGTATTTT. Its translation is CASRGLAGVADTQYF.